One and the same sample provided the 5 T cell receptor beta chains below, sequenced in a study of PD-L1 blockade in urothelial cancer. The time point denotes: pretreatment peripheral blood. Produced via immunoSEQ multiplex PCR; TCRdb's table is partial and in-frame only. Among around 68,000 clones, roughly four fifths were seen once, and the ten largest hold roughly 1.6%. Sequenced here: PBMCs, sampled around atezolizumab (anti-PD-L1) treatment. The receptors derive from a man in his 70s with urothelial cancer.

The genes are TRBV5-1 and TRBJ2-1, with D possibly TRBD2 on 6 matching bases. Trimming removed 4 bases from V and 4 bases from J, with 15 bases in between. There are 15 residues in the CDR3. Looked up from germline, CDR1 is SGHRS and CDR2 is YFSETQ. Here the CDR3 DNA reads TGCGCCAGCAGCCCCGGGGGACGGACTTACAATGAGCAGTTCTTC. It specifies CASSPGGRTYNEQFF.

The table lists this clone with a count of one. This chain connects TRBV9 to TRBJ2-5, with D possibly matching TRBD1 (5 bases). V was shortened by 5 bases and J by 2 bases, with 10 bases between the two germline ends. CDR1 SGDLS and CDR2 YYNGEE come from the germline V gene. CDR3 length: 13 residues. The DNA of the CDR3 is TGTGCCAGCAGTCGGACACAACAAGAGACCCAGTACTTC. Its protein product is CASSRTQQETQYF.

The sample holds one count of this clone. The chain combines TRBV7-2 with TRBJ2-6, with 7 bases matching TRBD1. Germline V gives CDR1 SGHTA, CDR2 FQGNSA. CDR3 length equals 15 residues. After removal of 2 bases from V and 2 bases from J, the junction contained 0 bases not matched to a gene. Here the CDR3 reads CASSLTGAGANVLTF. The CDR3 coding sequence is TGTGCCAGCAGCTTAACAGGGGCTGGGGCCAACGTCCTGACTTTC.

The rearrangement uses TRBV5-5 and TRBJ1-1; 8 bases agree with TRBD1. V dropped 0 bases and J dropped 7; count of bases not matched to a gene: 2. The CDR3 length is 13 residues. Germline CDR1 and CDR2: SGHKS and YYEKEE (reference sequence). The chain's CDR3 is CASSLDRGSEAFF. The DNA of the CDR3 is TGTGCCAGCAGCTTGGACAGGGGGAGTGAAGCTTTCTTT. Drawing the rest from reference TRBV5-5 and TRBJ1-1, the complete variable domain is DAGVTQSPTHLIKTRGQQVTLRCSPISGHKSVSWYQQVLGQGPQFIFQYYEKEERGRGNFPDRFSARQFPNYSSELNVNALLLGDSALYLCASSLDRGSEAFFGQGTRLTVV.

This clone occurred once. The V call is TRBV4-1, the J call TRBJ2-7, with a tentative D call TRBD1 (6 bases). Trimming took 4 bases from V and 7 from J, leaving 20 bases between them. There are 15 residues in the CDR3. The germline CDR1 and CDR2 sequences are MGHRA and YSYEKL. Here the CDR3 reads CASSPSPTGISEQYF. CDR3 DNA sequence: TGCGCCAGCAGCCCGTCTCCCACAGGGATTAGTGAGCAGTACTTC.